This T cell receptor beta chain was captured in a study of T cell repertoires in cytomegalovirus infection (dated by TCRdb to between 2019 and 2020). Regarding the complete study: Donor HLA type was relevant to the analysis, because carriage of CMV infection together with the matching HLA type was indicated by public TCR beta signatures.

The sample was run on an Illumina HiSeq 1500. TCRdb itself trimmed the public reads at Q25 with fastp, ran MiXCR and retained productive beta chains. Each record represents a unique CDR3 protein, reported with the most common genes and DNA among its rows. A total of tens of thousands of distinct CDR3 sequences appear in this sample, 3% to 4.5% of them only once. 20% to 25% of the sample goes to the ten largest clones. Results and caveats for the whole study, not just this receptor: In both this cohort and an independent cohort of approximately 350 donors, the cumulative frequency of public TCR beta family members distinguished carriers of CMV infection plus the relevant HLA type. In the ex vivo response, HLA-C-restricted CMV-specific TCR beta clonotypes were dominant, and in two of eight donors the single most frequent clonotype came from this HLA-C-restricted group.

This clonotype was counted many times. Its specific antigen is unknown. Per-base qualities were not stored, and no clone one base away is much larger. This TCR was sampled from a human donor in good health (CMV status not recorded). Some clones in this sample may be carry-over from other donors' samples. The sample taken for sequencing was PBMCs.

The CDR3 in this case is CASSLTTGFMNTEAFF. DNA sequence: TGTGCCAGCAGCTTAACTACAGGATTCATGAACACTGAAGCTTTCTTT. In this chain, TRBV7-2 is recombined with TRBJ1-1, and TRBD1 may be the D gene, going by 5 matching bases. The V and J ends are trimmed by 2 bases and 0 bases, leaving 13 bases between them. Reading from cysteine to phenylalanine, the CDR3 counts 16 amino acids. The read is trimmed to its CDR3 DNA, 48 bases read in frame from base 1. Reading the germline V gene gives CDR1 SGHTA and CDR2 FQGNSA.